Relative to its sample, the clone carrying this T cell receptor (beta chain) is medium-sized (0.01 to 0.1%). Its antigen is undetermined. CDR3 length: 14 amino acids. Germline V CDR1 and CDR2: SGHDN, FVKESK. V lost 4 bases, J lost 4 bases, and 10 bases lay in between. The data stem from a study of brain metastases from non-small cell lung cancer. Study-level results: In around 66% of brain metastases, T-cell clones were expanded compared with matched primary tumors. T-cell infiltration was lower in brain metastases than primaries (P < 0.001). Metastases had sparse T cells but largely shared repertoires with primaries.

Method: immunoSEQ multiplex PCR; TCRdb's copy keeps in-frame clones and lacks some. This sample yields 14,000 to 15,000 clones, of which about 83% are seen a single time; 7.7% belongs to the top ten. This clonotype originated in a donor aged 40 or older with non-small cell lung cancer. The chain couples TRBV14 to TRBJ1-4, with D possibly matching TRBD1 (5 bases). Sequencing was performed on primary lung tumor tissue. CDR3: CASSLWGFNEKLFF. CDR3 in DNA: TGTGCCAGCAGCCTATGGGGGTTTAATGAAAAACTGTTTTTT.